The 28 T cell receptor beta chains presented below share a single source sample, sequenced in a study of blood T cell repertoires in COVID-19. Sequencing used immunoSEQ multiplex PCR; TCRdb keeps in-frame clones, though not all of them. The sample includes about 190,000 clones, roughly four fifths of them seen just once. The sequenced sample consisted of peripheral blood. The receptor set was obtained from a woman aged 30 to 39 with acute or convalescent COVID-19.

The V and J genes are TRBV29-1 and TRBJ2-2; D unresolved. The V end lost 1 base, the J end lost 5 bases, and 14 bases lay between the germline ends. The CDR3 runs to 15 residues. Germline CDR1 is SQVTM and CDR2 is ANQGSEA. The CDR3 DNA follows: TGCAGCGTTGAAGTGGGCAGGTCGACGACCGGGGAGCTGTTTTTT. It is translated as CSVEVGRSTTGELFF.

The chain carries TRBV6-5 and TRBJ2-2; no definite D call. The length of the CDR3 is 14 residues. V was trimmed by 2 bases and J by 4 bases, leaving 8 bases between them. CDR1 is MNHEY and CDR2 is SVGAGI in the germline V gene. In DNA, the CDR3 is TGTGCCAGCAGTTACCGGGTGGGCACCGGGGAGCTGTTTTTT. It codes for CASSYRVGTGELFF.

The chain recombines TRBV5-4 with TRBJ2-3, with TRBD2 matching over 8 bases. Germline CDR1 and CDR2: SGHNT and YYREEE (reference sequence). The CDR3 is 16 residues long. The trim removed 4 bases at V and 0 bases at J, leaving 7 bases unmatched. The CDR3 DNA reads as TGTGCCAGCAGCGGGGGACTAGGTGCTAGCACAGATACGCAGTATTTT. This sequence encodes CASSGGLGASTDTQYF.

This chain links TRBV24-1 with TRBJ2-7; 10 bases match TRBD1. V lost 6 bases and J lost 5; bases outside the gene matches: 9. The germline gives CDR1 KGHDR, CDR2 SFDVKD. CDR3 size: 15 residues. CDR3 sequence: CATSIETGGDDEQYF. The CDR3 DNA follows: TGTGCCACCAGTATAGAGACAGGGGGCGACGACGAGCAGTACTTC.

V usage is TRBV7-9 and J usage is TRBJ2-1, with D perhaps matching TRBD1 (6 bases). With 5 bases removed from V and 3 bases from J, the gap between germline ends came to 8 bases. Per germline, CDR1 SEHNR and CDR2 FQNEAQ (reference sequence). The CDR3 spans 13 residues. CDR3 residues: CASSPDSYNEQFF. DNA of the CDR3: TGTGCCAGCAGCCCGGACAGCTACAATGAGCAGTTCTTC.

CDR3 sequence: CSVVSRGGEQYF. The DNA for the CDR3 is TGCAGCGTGGTCAGCAGGGGTGGCGAGCAGTACTTC. The rearrangement joins TRBV29-1 to TRBJ2-7; TRBD1 is a possible D gene (6 bases). V was trimmed by 6 bases and J by 6 bases, leaving 15 bases between them. CDR1 and CDR2 (germline): SQVTM, ANQGSEA. CDR3 length equals 12 residues.

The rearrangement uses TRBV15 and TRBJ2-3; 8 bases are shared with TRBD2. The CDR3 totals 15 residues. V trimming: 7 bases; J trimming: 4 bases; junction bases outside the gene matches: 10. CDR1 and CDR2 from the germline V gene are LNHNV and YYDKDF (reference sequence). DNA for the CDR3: TGTGCCACCAATGGGGCGGGACTAGTTGCAGATACGCAGTATTTT. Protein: CATNGAGLVADTQYF.

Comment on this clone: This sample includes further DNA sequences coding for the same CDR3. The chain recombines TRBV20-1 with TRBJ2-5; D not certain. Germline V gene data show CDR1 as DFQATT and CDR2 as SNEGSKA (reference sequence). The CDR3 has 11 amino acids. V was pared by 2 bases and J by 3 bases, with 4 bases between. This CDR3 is CSARPEETQYF. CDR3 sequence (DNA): TGCAGTGCTAGACCGGAAGAGACCCAGTACTTC.

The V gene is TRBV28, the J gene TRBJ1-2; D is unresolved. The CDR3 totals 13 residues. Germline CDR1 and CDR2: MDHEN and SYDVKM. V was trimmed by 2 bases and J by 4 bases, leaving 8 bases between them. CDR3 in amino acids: CASSLGALYGYTF. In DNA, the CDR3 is TGTGCCAGCAGTTTAGGAGCCCTCTATGGCTACACCTTC.

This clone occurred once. CDR3 in DNA: TGTGCCAGCAGCCTGCGGTTGGGTAGTTACTATGGCTACACCTTC. It encodes CASSLRLGSYYGYTF. J is TRBJ1-2 and V is TRBV7-2; D remains ambiguous. With 5 bases removed from V and 3 bases from J, the gap between germline ends came to 16 bases. CDR3 length: 15 amino acids. Germline CDR1 and CDR2: SGHTA and FQGNSA.

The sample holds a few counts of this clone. The CDR3 nucleotides read TGTGCCAGCAGCTGGACAGGGGTTGAGAGCGAGAAACTGTTTTTT. As protein: CASSWTGVESEKLFF. The chain couples TRBV7-9 to TRBJ1-4, with 9 positions matching TRBD1. Germline V gives CDR1 SEHNR, CDR2 FQNEAQ (reference sequence). This CDR3 has 15 residues. Losses at the gene ends were 4 bases for V and 11 bases for J; bases not matched to a gene: 11.

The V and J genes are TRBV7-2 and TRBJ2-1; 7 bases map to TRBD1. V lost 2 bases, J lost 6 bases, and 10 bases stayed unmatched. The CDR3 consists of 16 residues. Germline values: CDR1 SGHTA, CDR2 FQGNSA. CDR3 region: CASSLHQGVLVNEQFF. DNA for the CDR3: TGTGCCAGCAGCTTACATCAGGGGGTCTTAGTCAATGAGCAGTTCTTC.

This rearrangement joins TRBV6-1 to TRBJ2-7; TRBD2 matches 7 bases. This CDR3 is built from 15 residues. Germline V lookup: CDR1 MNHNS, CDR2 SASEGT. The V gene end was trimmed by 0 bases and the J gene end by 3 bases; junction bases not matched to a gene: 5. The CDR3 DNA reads TGTGCCAGCAGTGAAGCGAACGGGGGGAGCTACGAGCAGTACTTC. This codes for CASSEANGGSYEQYF.

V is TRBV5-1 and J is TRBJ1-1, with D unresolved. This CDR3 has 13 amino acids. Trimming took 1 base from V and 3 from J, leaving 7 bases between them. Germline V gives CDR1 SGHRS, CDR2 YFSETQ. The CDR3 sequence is CASSLSADTEAFF. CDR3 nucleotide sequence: TGCGCCAGCAGCTTGTCCGCGGACACTGAAGCTTTCTTT.

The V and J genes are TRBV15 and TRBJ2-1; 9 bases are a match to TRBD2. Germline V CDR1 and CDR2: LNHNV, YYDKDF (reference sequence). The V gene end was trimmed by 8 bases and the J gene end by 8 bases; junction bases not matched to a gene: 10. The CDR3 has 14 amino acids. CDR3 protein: CATGEAGGVDEQFF. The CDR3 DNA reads TGTGCCACCGGCGAGGCGGGGGGGGTCGATGAGCAGTTCTTC.

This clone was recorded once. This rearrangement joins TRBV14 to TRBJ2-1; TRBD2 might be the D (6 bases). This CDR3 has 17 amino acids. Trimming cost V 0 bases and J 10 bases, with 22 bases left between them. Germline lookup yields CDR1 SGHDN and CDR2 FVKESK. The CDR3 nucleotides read TGTGCCAGCAGCCAAGATACGGGCGGGATTTTAGGATTGGAGCAGTTCTTC. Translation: CASSQDTGGILGLEQFF.

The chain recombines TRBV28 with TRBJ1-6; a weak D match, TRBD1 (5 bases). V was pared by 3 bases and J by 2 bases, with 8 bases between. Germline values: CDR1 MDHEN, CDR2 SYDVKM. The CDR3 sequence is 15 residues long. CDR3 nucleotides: TGTGCCAGCAGTTTGGGGGGAACCTATAATTCACCCCTCCACTTT. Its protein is CASSLGGTYNSPLHF.

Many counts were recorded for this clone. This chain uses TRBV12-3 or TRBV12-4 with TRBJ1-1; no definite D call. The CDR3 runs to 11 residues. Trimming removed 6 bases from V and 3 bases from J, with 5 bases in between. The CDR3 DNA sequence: TGTGCCAGCAGCGTCTACACTGAAGCTTTCTTT. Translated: CASSVYTEAFF.

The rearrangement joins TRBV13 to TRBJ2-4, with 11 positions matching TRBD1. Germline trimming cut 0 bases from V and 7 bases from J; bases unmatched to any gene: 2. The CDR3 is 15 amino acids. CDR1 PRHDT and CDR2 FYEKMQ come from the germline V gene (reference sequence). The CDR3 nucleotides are TGTGCCAGCAGCTTAGGCCGGGACAGGGGGAACATTCAGTACTTC. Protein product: CASSLGRDRGNIQYF.

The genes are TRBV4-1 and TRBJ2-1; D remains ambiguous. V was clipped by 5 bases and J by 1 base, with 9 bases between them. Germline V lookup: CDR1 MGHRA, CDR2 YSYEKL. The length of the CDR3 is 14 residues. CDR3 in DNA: TGCGCCAGCAGCTCTGGGCTATCCTACAATGAGCAGTTCTTC. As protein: CASSSGLSYNEQFF.

In nucleotides, the CDR3 is TGTGCCAGCAGCGTAGGGGTCGGCGGAGACTACGAGCAGTACTTC. Translating gives CASSVGVGGDYEQYF. V gene TRBV9 combines with J gene TRBJ2-7; D unresolved. The ends were cut back, 0 bases at V and 3 bases at J, with 13 bases in the middle. The CDR3 totals 15 residues. The germline CDR1 and CDR2 sequences are SGDLS and YYNGEE.

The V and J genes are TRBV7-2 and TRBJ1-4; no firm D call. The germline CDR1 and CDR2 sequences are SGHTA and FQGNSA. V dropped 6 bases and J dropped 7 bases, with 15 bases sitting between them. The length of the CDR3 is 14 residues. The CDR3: CASSPSGRVEKLFF. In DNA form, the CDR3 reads TGTGCCAGCAGTCCCAGTGGGAGGGTTGAAAAACTGTTTTTT.

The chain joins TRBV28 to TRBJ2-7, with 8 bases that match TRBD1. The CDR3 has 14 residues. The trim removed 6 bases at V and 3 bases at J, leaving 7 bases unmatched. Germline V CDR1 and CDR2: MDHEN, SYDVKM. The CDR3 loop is CASSRRTGNYEQYF. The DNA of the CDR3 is TGTGCCAGCAGCCGACGGACAGGGAACTACGAGCAGTACTTC.

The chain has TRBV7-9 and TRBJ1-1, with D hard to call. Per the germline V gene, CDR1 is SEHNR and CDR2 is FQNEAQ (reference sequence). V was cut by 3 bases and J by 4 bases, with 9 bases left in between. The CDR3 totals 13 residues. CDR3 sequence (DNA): TGTGCCAGCAGCTTTAGTTCAGGCACTGAAGCTTTCTTT. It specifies CASSFSSGTEAFF.

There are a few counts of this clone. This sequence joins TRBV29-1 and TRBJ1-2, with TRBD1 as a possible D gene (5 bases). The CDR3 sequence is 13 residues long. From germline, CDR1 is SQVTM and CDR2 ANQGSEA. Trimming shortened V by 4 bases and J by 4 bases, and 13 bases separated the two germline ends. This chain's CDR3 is CSVAQEYRYGYTF. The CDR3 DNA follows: TGCAGCGTTGCACAGGAATACCGCTATGGCTACACCTTC.

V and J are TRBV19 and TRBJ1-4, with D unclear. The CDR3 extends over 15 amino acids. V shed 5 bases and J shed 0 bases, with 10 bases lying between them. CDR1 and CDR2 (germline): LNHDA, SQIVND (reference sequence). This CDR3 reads CASSPWEATNEKLFF. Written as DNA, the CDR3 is TGTGCCAGTAGTCCTTGGGAGGCAACTAATGAAAAACTGTTTTTT. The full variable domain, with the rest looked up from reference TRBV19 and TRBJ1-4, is DGGITQSPKYLFRKEGQNVTLSCEQNLNHDAMYWYRQDPGQGLRLIYYSQIVNDFQKGDIAEGYSVSREKKESFPLTVTSAQKNPTAFYLCASSPWEATNEKLFFGSGTQLSVL.

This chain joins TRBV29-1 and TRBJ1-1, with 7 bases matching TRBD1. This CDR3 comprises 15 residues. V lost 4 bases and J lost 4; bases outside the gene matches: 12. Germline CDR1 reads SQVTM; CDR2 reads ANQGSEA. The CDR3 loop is CSVGTGAHGGTEAFF. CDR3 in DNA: TGCAGCGTTGGTACAGGGGCCCATGGAGGCACTGAAGCTTTCTTT.

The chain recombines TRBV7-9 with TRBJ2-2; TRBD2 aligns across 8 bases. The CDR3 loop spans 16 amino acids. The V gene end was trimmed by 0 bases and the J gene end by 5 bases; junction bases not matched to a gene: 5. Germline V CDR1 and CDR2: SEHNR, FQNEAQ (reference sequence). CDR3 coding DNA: TGTGCCAGCAGCTTAGCGAGCGGGAGAGGTACCGGGGAGCTGTTTTTT. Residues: CASSLASGRGTGELFF.